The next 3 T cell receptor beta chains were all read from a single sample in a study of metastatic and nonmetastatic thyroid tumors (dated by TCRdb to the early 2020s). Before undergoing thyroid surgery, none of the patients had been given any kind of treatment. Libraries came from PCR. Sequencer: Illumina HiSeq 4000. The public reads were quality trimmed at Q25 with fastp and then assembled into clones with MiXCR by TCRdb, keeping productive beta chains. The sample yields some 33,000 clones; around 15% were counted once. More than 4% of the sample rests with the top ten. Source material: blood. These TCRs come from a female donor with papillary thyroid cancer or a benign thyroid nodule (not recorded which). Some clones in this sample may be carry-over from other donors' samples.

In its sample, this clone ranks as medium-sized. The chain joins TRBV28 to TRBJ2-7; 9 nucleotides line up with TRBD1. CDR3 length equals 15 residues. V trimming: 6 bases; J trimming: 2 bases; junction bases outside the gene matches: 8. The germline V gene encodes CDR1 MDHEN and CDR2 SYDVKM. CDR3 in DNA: TGTGCCAGCAGCTCCACGGGACAGGGAACCTACGAGCAGTACTTC. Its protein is CASSSTGQGTYEQYF. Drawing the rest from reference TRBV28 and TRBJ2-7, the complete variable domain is DVKVTQSSRYLVKRTGEKVFLECVQDMDHENMFWYRQDPGLGLRLIYFSYDVKMKEKGDIPEGYSVSREKKERFSLILESASTNQTSMYLCASSSTGQGTYEQYFGPGTRLTVT.

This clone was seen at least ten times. Written as DNA, the CDR3 is TGTGCCATCAGTGTGACGGGATTCGGAGATTCACCCCTCCACTTT. Its protein is CAISVTGFGDSPLHF. The chain combines TRBV10-3 with TRBJ1-6; D is ambiguous. V was trimmed by 4 bases and J by 8 bases, leaving 15 bases between them. This CDR3 contains 15 residues. Germline CDR1 is ENHRY and CDR2 is SYGVKD.

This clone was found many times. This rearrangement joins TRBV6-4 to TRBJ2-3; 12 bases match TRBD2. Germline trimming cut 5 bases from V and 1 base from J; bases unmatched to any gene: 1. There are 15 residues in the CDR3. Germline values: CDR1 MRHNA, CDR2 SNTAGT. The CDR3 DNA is TGTGCCAGCAGTTCTAGCGGGGGGGGCACAGATACGCAGTATTTT. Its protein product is CASSSSGGGTDTQYF.